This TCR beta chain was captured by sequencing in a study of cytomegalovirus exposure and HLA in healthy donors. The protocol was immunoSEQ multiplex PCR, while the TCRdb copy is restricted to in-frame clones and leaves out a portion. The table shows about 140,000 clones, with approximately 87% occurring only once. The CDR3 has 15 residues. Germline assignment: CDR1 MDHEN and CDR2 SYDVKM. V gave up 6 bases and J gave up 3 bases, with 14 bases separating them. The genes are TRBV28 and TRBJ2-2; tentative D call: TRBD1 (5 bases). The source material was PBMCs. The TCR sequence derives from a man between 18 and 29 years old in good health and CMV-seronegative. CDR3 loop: CASRLGPAHTGELFF. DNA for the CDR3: TGTGCCAGCAGGCTGGGGCCGGCCCACACCGGGGAGCTGTTTTTT. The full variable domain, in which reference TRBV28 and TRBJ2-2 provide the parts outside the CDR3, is DVKVTQSSRYLVKRTGEKVFLECVQDMDHENMFWYRQDPGLGLRLIYFSYDVKMKEKGDIPEGYSVSREKKERFSLILESASTNQTSMYLCASRLGPAHTGELFFGEGSRLTVL.